This T cell receptor beta chain was sequenced in a study of control samples from healthy donors and cancer patients. Some clones are missing from TCRdb's copy, which holds only in-frame ones; the method was immunoSEQ multiplex PCR. The sample lists under 130,000 clones, around 88% occurring once. V was clipped by 6 bases and J by 0 bases; unmatched bases: 8. The CDR3 contains 16 residues. From germline, CDR1 is SNHLY and CDR2 FYNNEI. Sequencing used PBMCs. The TCR sequence derives from a man in his sixties with lung cancer. This rearrangement joins TRBV2 to TRBJ2-1; the match to TRBD1 covers 7 bases. The CDR3 nucleotides read TGTGCCAGCAGACGACAGGGCTCGAGCTCCTACAATGAGCAGTTCTTC. This sequence encodes CASRRQGSSSYNEQFF. The entire variable domain, with the rest obtained from reference TRBV2 and TRBJ2-1, is as follows: EPEVTQTPSHQVTQMGQEVILRCVPISNHLYFYWYRQILGQKVEFLVSFYNNEISEKSEIFDDQFSVERPDGSNFTLKIRSTKLEDSAMYFCASRRQGSSSYNEQFFGPGTRLTVL.